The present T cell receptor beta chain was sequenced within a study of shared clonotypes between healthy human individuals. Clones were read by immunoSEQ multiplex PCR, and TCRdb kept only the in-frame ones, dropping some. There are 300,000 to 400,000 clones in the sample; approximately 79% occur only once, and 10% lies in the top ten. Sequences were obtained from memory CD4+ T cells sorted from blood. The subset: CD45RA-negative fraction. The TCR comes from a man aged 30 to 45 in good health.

The CDR3 coding sequence is TGCAGCGTCCCGGTAGGGACAGCTGAAGCTTTCTTT. This gives the protein CSVPVGTAEAFF. The chain carries TRBV29-1 and TRBJ1-1; 7 bases line up with TRBD1. Trimming cost V 6 bases and J 6 bases; bases outside gene matches: 7. The CDR3 contains 12 residues. Germline V gene sequence: CDR1 SQVTM, CDR2 ANQGSEA. The variable domain in full, completed from reference TRBV29-1 and TRBJ1-1, reads SAVISQKPSRDICQRGTSLTIQCQVDSQVTMMFWYRQQPGQSLTLIATANQGSEATYESGFVIDKFPISRPNLTFSTLTVSNMSPEDSSIYLCSVPVGTAEAFFGQGTRLTVV.